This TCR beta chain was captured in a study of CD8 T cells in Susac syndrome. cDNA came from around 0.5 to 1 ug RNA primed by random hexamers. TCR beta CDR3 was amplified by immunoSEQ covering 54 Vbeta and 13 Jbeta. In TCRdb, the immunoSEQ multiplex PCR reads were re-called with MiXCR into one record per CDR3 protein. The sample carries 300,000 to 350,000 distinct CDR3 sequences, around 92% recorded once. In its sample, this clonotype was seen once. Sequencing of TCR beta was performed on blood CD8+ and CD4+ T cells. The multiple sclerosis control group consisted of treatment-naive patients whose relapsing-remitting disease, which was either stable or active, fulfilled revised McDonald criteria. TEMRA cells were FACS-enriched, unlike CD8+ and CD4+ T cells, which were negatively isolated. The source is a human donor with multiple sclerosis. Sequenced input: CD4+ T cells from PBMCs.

The CDR3 sequence: CASSSRGRTEAFF. CDR3 sequence (DNA): TGTGCCAGCAGCTCTAGGGGACGGACTGAAGCTTTCTTT. The chain uses TRBV7-8 and TRBJ1-1; D is possibly TRBD1 (5 bases). V was trimmed by 4 bases and J by 5 bases, leaving 11 bases between them. Germline loops: CDR1 SGHVS, CDR2 FQNEAQ. There are 13 residues in the CDR3.